This TCR beta chain came from a study of blood T cells in healthy people across ages. Combining a sample-barcoded 5' primer with a J-beta primer mix, a second PCR ran for roughly 6 to 12 cycles. TCRdb analysed the 5' RACE reads with MiXCR anew, one entry per CDR3 protein. The sample lists about 640,000 distinct CDR3 sequences; under 70% were seen once. The CDR3 is 14 residues long. J lost 5 bases, V lost 4 bases, and 5 bases had no gene match. Per the germline V gene, CDR1 is SGHDT and CDR2 is YYEEEE. Sequencing was done on a sample of blood. V and J are TRBV5-6 and TRBJ2-5, with TRBD1 identical over 10 bases. The sequence was obtained from a man aged 55 to 69 in good health. The CDR3 DNA reads TGTGCCAGCAGCACGACAGGGGGCGGGGAGACCCAGTACTTC. The encoded protein is CASSTTGGGETQYF.